These 20 T cell receptor beta chains share one sample of origin, sequenced in a study of tumor and adjacent non-tumor tissue in lung cancer. A modified ARM-PCR protocol with three rounds of nested PCR amplified TCRbeta. Using its own MiXCR run on the multiplex PCR reads, TCRdb lists one record per CDR3 protein. This sample has 70,000 to 80,000 distinct CDR3 sequences, with 55% to 75% found just once. This sample's RNA came from whole unsorted tissue. What was sequenced was lung tumor tissue. The receptors stem from a woman between 40 and 55 years old with non-small cell lung cancer.

To note about this clonotype: A much larger clone lies a single base off, so this may be a read error. The CDR3 reads CASSNRGYERYF. The CDR3 DNA is TGTGCCAGCAGTAACAGGGGCTACGAGCGGTACTTC. The rearrangement links TRBV13 to TRBJ2-7; 7 nucleotides agree with TRBD1. The CDR3 contains 12 residues. Germline loops: CDR1 PRHDT, CDR2 FYEKMQ (reference sequence).

The rearrangement links TRBV6-2 or TRBV6-3 to TRBJ1-2; D not resolved. The CDR3 contains 13 residues. Germline CDR1 reads MNHEY; CDR2 reads SVGEGT. Trimming left V 5 bases short and J 8 bases short, with 15 bases between. CDR3 region: CASSDWESGGYTF. The CDR3 DNA reads TGTGCCAGCAGTGACTGGGAGAGCGGGGGCTACACCTTC.

This clonotype was recorded a few times. The chain links TRBV28 to TRBJ2-2; D is unresolved. Between the trimmed V and J ends, which lost 6 bases and 2 bases, there was a span of 4 bases. From germline, CDR1 is MDHEN and CDR2 SYDVKM. The CDR3 totals 12 residues. The CDR3 DNA reads as TGTGCCAGCAGCGTAAACACCGGGGAGCTGTTTTTT. Protein product: CASSVNTGELFF.

Regarding this clonotype: Because the CDR3 is missing its conserved closing phenylalanine or tryptophan, this is likely a read error. The chain carries TRBV5-1 and TRBJ1-1; D gene unclear. The CDR3 runs to 13 residues. V was cut by 2 bases and J by 4 bases, with 9 bases left in between. Germline V gives CDR1 SGHRS, CDR2 YFSETQ. CDR3 sequence: CASSFEVATEAFL. In nucleotides, the CDR3 is TGCGCCAGCAGCTTTGAGGTGGCCACTGAAGCTTTCCTT.

This rearrangement joins TRBV28 to TRBJ2-1; D is perhaps TRBD2 (5 bases). Trimming took off 3 bases at V and 0 bases at J, with 18 bases between the two ends. Germline assignment: CDR1 MDHEN and CDR2 SYDVKM. CDR3 length: 18 residues. The CDR3 sequence: CASSFGFDYTLSYNEQFF. As DNA, the CDR3 is TGTGCCAGCAGTTTCGGGTTTGACTATACACTCTCCTACAATGAGCAGTTCTTC.

This clonotype has more than one count but fewer than ten. The germline gene is not matched at one end of the junction; a read error may be the cause. V gene TRBV11-2 combines with J gene TRBJ2-1, with TRBD2 as a possible D gene (6 bases). Per the germline V gene, CDR1 is SGHAT and CDR2 is FQNNGV. The CDR3 is made up of 16 amino acids. CDR3 protein: CTSSKALAAPYNEQFF. CDR3 sequence (DNA): TGTACCAGCAGCAAGGCACTAGCTGCACCGTACAATGAGCAGTTCTTC. Combining the CDR3 with reference TRBV11-2 and TRBJ2-1 gives the whole variable domain EAGVAQSPRYKIIEKRQSVAFWCNPISGHATLYWYQQILGQGPKLLIQFQNNGVVDDSQLPKDRFSAERLKGVDSTLKIQPAKLEDSAVYLCTSSKALAAPYNEQFFGPGTRLTVL.

A note on this clonotype: One junction end does not reproduce the germline sequence, and a read error may be involved. The rearrangement joins TRBV5-5 to TRBJ1-1; no definite D call. The CDR3 loop spans 12 amino acids. Germline CDR1 reads SGHKS; CDR2 reads YYEKEE (reference sequence). CDR3 loop: CASRRWNTEGFF. Written as DNA, the CDR3 is TGTGCGAGCAGGCGGTGGAACACTGAAGGTTTCTTT.

With regard to this clonotype: The junction departs from germline at one end; a sequencing error may be responsible. The rearrangement uses TRBV11-2 and TRBJ2-7, with 9 bases that match TRBD1. The CDR3 is made up of 15 amino acids. Germline assignment: CDR1 SGHAT and CDR2 FQNNGV. The CDR3: CASSLETGGSYEHYF. CDR3 nucleotide sequence: TGTGCCAGCAGCCTCGAGACAGGGGGATCCTATGAGCACTACTTC.

This chain joins TRBV29-1 and TRBJ2-1; 14 nucleotides line up with TRBD2. V lost 4 bases and J lost 13; bases outside the gene matches: 15. Looked up from germline, CDR1 is SQVTM and CDR2 is ANQGSEA. There are 16 residues in the CDR3. The CDR3 DNA sequence: TGCAGCGTTGGAACAATGACTAGCGGGAGGGGGGGTGAACAGTTCTTC. Its protein is CSVGTMTSGRGGEQFF.

This clonotype was picked up a small number of times. Just one base apart from a much larger clone, this may be a read error. The chain joins TRBV5-1 to TRBJ1-6; D ambiguous. The CDR3 has 14 residues. Germline CDR1 reads SGHRS; CDR2 reads YFSETQ. Trimming shortened V by 4 bases and J by 6 bases, and 11 bases separated the two germline ends. CDR3 coding DNA: TGCGCCAGCAGCAAATACGGTTTTAATTCACCCCTCCACTTT. It encodes CASSKYGFNSPLHF.

A word on this clonotype: This may be a read error, as it is one base from a much larger clone. The chain employs TRBV5-5 and TRBJ1-2; D uncertain. Trimming cost V 4 bases and J 7 bases, with 11 bases left between them. Germline V lookup: CDR1 SGHKS, CDR2 YYEKEE (reference sequence). There are 12 residues in the CDR3. The CDR3 DNA sequence: TGTGCCAGCAGCCCAGAGTTGTTTGGCTACACCTTC. Protein product: CASSPELFGYTF.

As concerns this clonotype: A clone one base away is much larger, so this may be a read error. The chain joins TRBV24-1 to TRBJ2-5; D is possibly TRBD2 (6 bases). The CDR3 loop spans 13 amino acids. The germline CDR1 and CDR2 sequences are KGHDR and SFDVKD. The V end was cut by 8 bases, the J end by 1 base, with 10 bases between. CDR3 region: CATIAGGQETQYF. DNA for the CDR3: TGTGCCACCATAGCCGGGGGCCAAGAGACCCAGTACTTC.

A word on this clonotype: The conserved phenylalanine or tryptophan normally closing the CDR3 is absent here, so this likely arose from a read error. This chain connects TRBV11-2 to TRBJ1-5; D remains unclear. The CDR3 covers 13 residues. V dropped 1 base and J dropped 4 bases, with 5 bases sitting between them. Germline CDR1 is SGHAT and CDR2 is FQNNGV. CDR3 sequence (DNA): TGTGCCAGCAGCTTAGTGGTTAATCAGCCCCAGCATTTA. It yields the protein CASSLVVNQPQHL.

As to this clonotype: This may stem from a read error, because a much larger clone lies one nucleotide away. V and J are TRBV20-1 and TRBJ2-2; 10 bases are shared with TRBD1. The CDR3 covers 15 residues. Germline CDR1 DFQATT, CDR2 SNEGSKA (reference sequence). CDR3 loop: CSPREGDRGTGELFF. The CDR3 DNA reads as TGCAGTCCTAGAGAGGGGGACAGGGGCACCGGGGAGCTGTTTTTT.

In the case of this clonotype: A clone one base away is much larger, so this may be a read error. This CDR3 reads CVSSLGTNGTDTQHF. The CDR3, as DNA: TGTGTCAGCAGCTTAGGGACTAACGGGACAGATACGCAGCATTTT. The rearrangement joins TRBV11-2 to TRBJ2-3; 7 bases are shared with TRBD1. The J call may be faulty, since TRBJ1-5 better matches the DNA end. This CDR3 is 15 amino acids long. From germline, CDR1 is SGHAT and CDR2 FQNNGV.

Comments on this clonotype: This could be a read error, since a much larger clone is one nucleotide away. The gene calls are TRBV20-1 and TRBJ2-7, with 7 bases that match TRBD1. This CDR3 is 13 amino acids long. Germline V gene data show CDR1 as DFQATT and CDR2 as SNEGSKA (reference sequence). V lost 5 bases to trimming and J lost 6 bases; unmatched junction nucleotides: 10. The chain's CDR3 is CSALAGGYCEQYF. The CDR3 coding sequence is TGCAGTGCTTTGGCAGGGGGATACTGCGAGCAGTACTTC.

Comment on this clonotype: A much larger clone differs by one base, so this may be a read error. The rearrangement uses TRBV28 and TRBJ1-1, with TRBD1 as a possible D gene (5 bases). Germline loops: CDR1 MDHEN, CDR2 SYDVKM. The CDR3 is made up of 11 amino acids. The CDR3 loop reads CASWGNAEAFF. The CDR3 DNA is TGTGCCAGTTGGGGGAACGCTGAAGCTTTCTTT.

In the case of this clonotype: Germline is not matched at one junction end, which may reflect a read error. The V call is TRBV11-1, the J call TRBJ2-1; the D gene is possibly TRBD1 (6 bases). The CDR3 consists of 13 residues. CDR1 and CDR2 (germline): SGHAT, FQDESV (reference sequence). The CDR3 DNA reads as TGTGCCAGCATCTTATGCAGGGGATGGGATCAGTTCTTC. Amino acids: CASILCRGWDQFF.

This clonotype has a single count. A junction boundary mismatches the germline segment, possibly from a read error. The CDR3 coding sequence is TGTGTCAGCAGTCAAGGGAGGTGGCAGTTCTTC. Its protein product is CVSSQGRWQFF. The chain is built from TRBV11-2 and TRBJ2-1, with D perhaps TRBD2 (6 bases). The CDR3 has 11 amino acids. Germline assignment: CDR1 SGHAT and CDR2 FQNNGV. Full variable domain (missing parts from reference TRBV11-2 and TRBJ2-1): EAGVAQSPRYKIIEKRQSVAFWCNPISGHATLYWYQQILGQGPKLLIQFQNNGVVDDSQLPKDRFSAERLKGVDSTLKIQPAKLEDSAVYLCVSSQGRWQFFGPGTRLTVL.

As to this clonotype: Its ends do not fully match the called genes, so a read error is possible. This sequence joins TRBV11-2 and TRBJ2-3; D gene ambiguous. CDR1 is SGHAT, CDR2 FQNNGV, per germline. This CDR3 region has 14 residues. Written as DNA, the CDR3 is TGTGCCAGCACCCCTCTAAGTGCGGCAGATACGCAGTTTTTT. Residues: CASTPLSAADTQFF.